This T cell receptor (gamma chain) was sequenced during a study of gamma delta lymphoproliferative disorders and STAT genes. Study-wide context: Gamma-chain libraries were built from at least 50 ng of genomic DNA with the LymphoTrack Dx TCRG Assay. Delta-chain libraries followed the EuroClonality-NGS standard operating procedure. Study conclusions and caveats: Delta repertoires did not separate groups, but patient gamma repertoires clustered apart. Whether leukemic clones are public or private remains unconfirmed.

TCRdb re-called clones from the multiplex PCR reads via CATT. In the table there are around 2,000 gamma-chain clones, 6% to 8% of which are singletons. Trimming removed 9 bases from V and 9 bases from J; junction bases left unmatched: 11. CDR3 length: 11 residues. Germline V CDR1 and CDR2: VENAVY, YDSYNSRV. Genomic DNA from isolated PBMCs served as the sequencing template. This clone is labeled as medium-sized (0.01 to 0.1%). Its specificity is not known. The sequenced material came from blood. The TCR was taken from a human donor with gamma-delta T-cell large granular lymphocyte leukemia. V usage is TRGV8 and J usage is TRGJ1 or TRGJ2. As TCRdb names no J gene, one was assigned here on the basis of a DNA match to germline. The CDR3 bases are TGTGCCACCGGACCATGGGGTAAGAAACTCTTT. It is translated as CATGPWGKKLF.